Listed below are T cell receptor beta chains from one sample, sequenced in a study of blood T cell repertoires in COVID-19. Profiled with immunoSEQ multiplex PCR; TCRdb holds only in-frame clones, not every one. Found here are about 100,000 clones, approximately 88% of them singletons; the top ten hold 11%. Sequencing was done on a sample of peripheral blood. These receptors came from a man at least 80 years old with acute or convalescent COVID-19. The CDR3 runs from the conserved cysteine through the conserved F or W. The order of the fields is D gene, J gene, V gene, clone size, CDR3 protein, CDR3 DNA. The D gene is left open where the match is weak. Expanded clones get a size class; other rows say once, few or many, or leave the size out.

d_gene: .
j_gene: TRBJ1-2
v_gene: TRBV15
abundance: once
CDR3aa: CATSRDRVTNYGYTF
CDR3nt: TGTGCCACCAGCAGAGACAGGGTAACGAACTATGGCTACACCTTC

d_gene: TRBD1
j_gene: TRBJ1-6
v_gene: TRBV28
abundance: .
CDR3aa: CASSGTAGRSPLHF
CDR3nt: TGTGCCAGCAGTGGGACAGCCGGACGTTCACCCCTCCACTTT

d_gene: .
j_gene: TRBJ1-6
v_gene: TRBV9
abundance: once
CDR3aa: CASSVGSAAGAYNSPLHF
CDR3nt: TGTGCCAGCAGCGTAGGGTCTGCCGCAGGGGCCTATAATTCACCCCTCCACTTT

d_gene: TRBD2
j_gene: TRBJ2-7
v_gene: TRBV4-3
abundance: .
CDR3aa: CASSQGLADYYEQYF
CDR3nt: TGCGCCAGCAGCCAAGGCCTAGCGGACTACTACGAGCAGTACTTC

d_gene: TRBD1
j_gene: TRBJ1-4
v_gene: TRBV5-4
abundance: .
CDR3aa: CASSLGQGAGFEKLFF
CDR3nt: TGTGCCAGCAGCTTGGGACAGGGGGCCGGCTTTGAAAAACTGTTTTTT

d_gene: .
j_gene: TRBJ1-5
v_gene: TRBV6-5
abundance: .
CDR3aa: CASSPEGGAWQPQHF
CDR3nt: TGTGCCAGCAGCCCAGAGGGGGGGGCTTGGCAGCCCCAGCATTTT

d_gene: .
j_gene: TRBJ1-2
v_gene: TRBV15
abundance: .
CDR3aa: CATSRDRGGGYTF
CDR3nt: TGTGCCACCAGCAGAGATCGGGGAGGCGGCTACACCTTC

d_gene: .
j_gene: TRBJ1-6
v_gene: TRBV19
abundance: .
CDR3aa: CASSHWQAGINSPLHF
CDR3nt: TGTGCCAGTAGCCACTGGCAGGCAGGGATTAATTCACCCCTCCACTTT

d_gene: TRBD1
j_gene: TRBJ2-7
v_gene: TRBV6-2/TRBV6-3
abundance: .
CDR3aa: CASSRTGTGGSYEQYF
CDR3nt: TGTGCCAGCAGTAGGACCGGGACAGGGGGCTCCTACGAGCAGTACTTC

d_gene: TRBD1
j_gene: TRBJ2-1
v_gene: TRBV4-3
abundance: .
CDR3aa: CASSQGGTGIEQFF
CDR3nt: TGCGCCAGCAGCCAAGGCGGGACAGGGATTGAGCAGTTCTTC

d_gene: TRBD1
j_gene: TRBJ2-1
v_gene: TRBV29-1
abundance: .
CDR3aa: CSVRTGTGGSNEQFF
CDR3nt: TGCAGCGTGCGAACCGGGACAGGGGGAAGCAATGAGCAGTTCTTC

d_gene: .
j_gene: TRBJ1-1
v_gene: TRBV12-3/TRBV12-4
abundance: .
CDR3aa: CASSTGLSTEAFF
CDR3nt: TGTGCCAGCAGTACAGGGTTGAGCACTGAAGCTTTCTTT

d_gene: TRBD2
j_gene: TRBJ2-1
v_gene: TRBV7-2
abundance: .
CDR3aa: CASSLESGGNNEQFF
CDR3nt: TGTGCCAGCAGCTTAGAATCGGGAGGAAACAATGAGCAGTTCTTC

d_gene: .
j_gene: TRBJ1-3
v_gene: TRBV6-1
abundance: .
CDR3aa: CASSESGYPIYF
CDR3nt: TGTGCCAGCAGTGAATCAGGTTATCCCATATATTTT

d_gene: .
j_gene: TRBJ1-1
v_gene: TRBV7-2
abundance: .
CDR3aa: CASSLDPVGQNTEAFF
CDR3nt: TGTGCCAGCAGCTTAGATCCTGTCGGACAGAACACTGAAGCTTTCTTT

d_gene: .
j_gene: TRBJ1-4
v_gene: TRBV6-6
abundance: .
CDR3aa: CASSYAGVEDEKLFF
CDR3nt: TGTGCCAGCAGTTACGCAGGGGTCGAGGATGAAAAACTGTTTTTT

d_gene: .
j_gene: TRBJ2-5
v_gene: TRBV3-1/TRBV3-2
abundance: .
CDR3aa: CASSRTKTQYF
CDR3nt: TGTGCCAGCAGCCGAACTAAGACCCAGTACTTC

d_gene: .
j_gene: TRBJ2-6
v_gene: TRBV27
abundance: .
CDR3aa: CASSLSAGFSGANVLTF
CDR3nt: TGTGCCAGCAGTTTATCTGCTGGCTTCTCTGGGGCCAACGTCCTGACTTTC

d_gene: .
j_gene: TRBJ1-4
v_gene: TRBV7-2
abundance: .
CDR3aa: CASSQQGNNEKLFF
CDR3nt: TGTGCCAGCAGCCAACAGGGAAATAATGAAAAACTGTTTTTT

d_gene: .
j_gene: TRBJ1-4
v_gene: TRBV5-4
abundance: .
CDR3aa: CASSGADNEKLFF
CDR3nt: TGTGCCAGCAGCGGTGCAGATAATGAAAAACTGTTTTTT

d_gene: TRBD2
j_gene: TRBJ2-1
v_gene: TRBV3-1/TRBV3-2
abundance: .
CDR3aa: CASRERGGPGEQFF
CDR3nt: TGTGCCAGCAGGGAGCGGGGGGGCCCAGGTGAGCAGTTCTTC

d_gene: TRBD1
j_gene: TRBJ2-1
v_gene: TRBV11-2
abundance: .
CDR3aa: CASSLEGTGGYNEQFF
CDR3nt: TGTGCCAGCAGCTTAGAGGGGACAGGCGGATACAATGAGCAGTTCTTC

d_gene: TRBD1
j_gene: TRBJ2-1
v_gene: TRBV18
abundance: .
CDR3aa: CASYRGNGPYNEQFF
CDR3nt: TGTGCCAGCTACAGGGGAAATGGGCCCTACAATGAGCAGTTCTTC

d_gene: TRBD2
j_gene: TRBJ2-1
v_gene: TRBV7-2
abundance: few
CDR3aa: CASSLELAGGYNEQFF
CDR3nt: TGTGCCAGCAGCTTAGAATTAGCGGGAGGGTACAATGAGCAGTTCTTC

d_gene: .
j_gene: TRBJ1-5
v_gene: TRBV12-5
abundance: .
CDR3aa: CASGLPSSQPQHF
CDR3nt: TGTGCTAGTGGTTTGCCTAGCAGTCAGCCCCAGCATTTT

d_gene: .
j_gene: TRBJ1-2
v_gene: TRBV18
abundance: .
CDR3aa: CASSPQGTYGYTF
CDR3nt: TGTGCCAGCTCACCGCAGGGGACCTATGGCTACACCTTC

d_gene: TRBD1
j_gene: TRBJ1-2
v_gene: TRBV4-1
abundance: few
CDR3aa: CASSHDRGPRGYTF
CDR3nt: TGCGCCAGCAGCCATGACAGGGGGCCGCGCGGCTACACCTTC

d_gene: .
j_gene: TRBJ2-3
v_gene: TRBV7-9
abundance: .
CDR3aa: CASSSQGGDTQYF
CDR3nt: TGTGCCAGCAGCTCCCAGGGCGGAGATACGCAGTATTTT

d_gene: .
j_gene: TRBJ2-5
v_gene: TRBV15
abundance: .
CDR3aa: CATSRGVDSSGETQYF
CDR3nt: TGTGCCACCAGCAGAGGGGTCGACTCGTCGGGGGAAACCCAGTACTTC

d_gene: TRBD1
j_gene: TRBJ1-3
v_gene: TRBV19
abundance: .
CDR3aa: CASSADRAGGNTIYF
CDR3nt: TGTGCCAGTAGTGCAGACAGGGCTGGAGGAAACACCATATATTTT

d_gene: .
j_gene: TRBJ1-2
v_gene: TRBV2
abundance: .
CDR3aa: CASSEQGKNGYTF
CDR3nt: TGTGCCAGCAGTGAACAGGGAAAGAATGGCTACACCTTC

d_gene: .
j_gene: TRBJ2-7
v_gene: TRBV7-9
abundance: .
CDR3aa: CASSRDNSYEQYF
CDR3nt: TGTGCCAGCTCCAGGGACAACTCCTACGAGCAGTACTTC

d_gene: TRBD1
j_gene: TRBJ1-2
v_gene: TRBV5-5
abundance: .
CDR3aa: CASSLRDRGPEGGYTF
CDR3nt: TGTGCCAGCAGCCTCAGGGACAGGGGCCCAGAGGGGGGCTACACCTTC

d_gene: .
j_gene: TRBJ2-7
v_gene: TRBV7-2
abundance: .
CDR3aa: CASSGTLHEQYF
CDR3nt: TGTGCCAGCAGCGGGACTCTCCACGAGCAGTACTTC

d_gene: TRBD2
j_gene: TRBJ2-3
v_gene: TRBV7-9
abundance: .
CDR3aa: CASSSGTSGGVFRTDTQYF
CDR3nt: TGTGCCAGCAGCTCAGGAACTAGCGGGGGGGTTTTCCGCACAGATACGCAGTATTTT

d_gene: .
j_gene: TRBJ1-1
v_gene: TRBV7-2
abundance: .
CDR3aa: CASSLTVTMNTEAFF
CDR3nt: TGTGCCAGCAGCTTGACAGTTACCATGAACACTGAAGCTTTCTTT

d_gene: .
j_gene: TRBJ1-3
v_gene: TRBV18
abundance: .
CDR3aa: CASSPGGSGNTIYF
CDR3nt: TGTGCCAGCTCACCGGGGGGGAGTGGAAACACCATATATTTT

d_gene: .
j_gene: TRBJ1-2
v_gene: TRBV2
abundance: .
CDR3aa: CASSEVGVGSYGYTF
CDR3nt: TGTGCCAGCAGTGAAGTCGGCGTAGGGAGCTATGGCTACACCTTC

d_gene: .
j_gene: TRBJ1-5
v_gene: TRBV11-2
abundance: .
CDR3aa: CASSFQGDQPQHF
CDR3nt: TGTGCCAGCAGCTTCCAAGGGGATCAGCCCCAGCATTTT